This T cell receptor beta chain was documented in a study of CD8 T cells in Susac syndrome. General observations from the study: The study conceded that relatively few individuals underwent its TCR sequencing and HLA analysis.

The V end lost 5 bases, the J end lost 8 bases, and 16 bases lay between the germline ends. Germline V CDR1 and CDR2: DFQATT, SNEGSKA (reference sequence). CDR3 length equals 12 residues. On this clonotype itself: No antigen is known for it.

In the multiple sclerosis control group, patients were treatment-naive and had stable or active relapsing-remitting disease. TEMRA cells were FACS-enriched, unlike CD8+ and CD4+ T cells, which were negatively isolated. An amount of RNA that ranged from roughly 0.45 to 1 ug was reverse transcribed with random hexamers. It was immunoSEQ multiplex PCR that amplified TCR beta CDR3 across 54 Vbeta and 13 Jbeta. TCRdb re-derived calls from the immunoSEQ multiplex PCR reads in MiXCR, one entry per CDR3 protein. The sample consists of around 200,000 distinct CDR3 sequences, 85% to 95% of them appearing once.

The receptor comes from a human donor with multiple sclerosis. The chain recombines TRBV20-1 with TRBJ2-7; D is perhaps TRBD2 (6 bases). Sequencing input: CD4+ T cells from PBMCs. DNA for the CDR3: TGCAGTGCTCTGGGAGGCCCCACGCAGCAGTACTTC. Its protein is CSALGGPTQQYF.